The rows below give T cell receptor beta chains drawn from one sample of a study of vaccination and CD4 T cells after COVID-19. TCRdb re-derived calls from the PCR reads in MiXCR, one entry per CDR3 protein. The sample has some 21,000 distinct CDR3 sequences; more than 45% are singletons. Sequencing used CD4+ T cells from blood, obtained before SARS-CoV-2 vaccination. The receptors were sampled from a human donor who had recovered from COVID-19. The CDR3 runs from the conserved cysteine through the conserved F or W.

>TRBV24-1|TRBJ2-7
CATSDTGLSYEQYF
>TRBV20-1|TRBJ1-2
CSARVRQGRPYGYTF
>TRBV27|TRBJ1-2
CASTRDRAYGYTF
>TRBV29-1|TRBJ2-1
CSAGGLVAGTLYNEQFF
>TRBV6-5|TRBJ2-1
CASSYQSPFNEQFF
>TRBV30|TRBJ2-5
CAWSWSQETQYF
>TRBV4-2|TRBJ1-1
CASSLWHPNTEAFF
>TRBV5-4|TRBJ1-5
CASSLQGQKPQHF
>TRBV6-5|TRBJ1-2
CASSYDRYMGGYTF
>TRBV11-3|TRBJ2-5
CASSTGGAETQYF
>TRBV6-5|TRBJ2-2
CASSYRTTMTDTGELFF
>TRBV7-3|TRBJ1-3
CASSLTSGIGNTIYF
>TRBV6-1|TRBJ1-1
CASRLTGGTEAFF
>TRBV12-5|TRBJ1-2
CASGSSTGGAGYGYTF
>TRBV6-1|TRBJ1-1
CASSEMRGAHTEAFF
>TRBV6-2/TRBV6-3|TRBJ1-5
CASSYSWLPAGQPQHF
>TRBV6-4|TRBJ2-3
CASSDSTGGADTQYF
>TRBV27|TRBJ2-7
CASIRLAGESYEQYF
>TRBV20-1|TRBJ2-7
CSARANRDGFPLGHEQYF
>TRBV10-1|TRBJ2-2
CASRGQASTGELFF
>TRBV20-1|TRBJ1-2
CSARMGQRAIYTF
>TRBV7-9|TRBJ1-6
CASSLGEGTFSPLHF
>TRBV7-2|TRBJ1-2
CASSPDRGGGYTF
>TRBV7-2|TRBJ2-1
CASSFLTRFF
>TRBV20-1|TRBJ2-5
CSACSGTGETQYF
>TRBV6-1|TRBJ2-5
CASSERGDQETQYF
>TRBV12-2|TRBJ2-4
CASRSAGLSITNHKNIQYF
>TRBV11-2|TRBJ2-7
CASSLIAWGAGEVEQYF
>TRBV20-1|TRBJ2-3
CSAPTSGRNTDTQYF
>TRBV14|TRBJ1-6
CASSHPQGLVSPLHF
>TRBV28|TRBJ2-2
CASSVTGQFNTGELFF
>TRBV6-2/TRBV6-3|TRBJ2-7
CASSRWRTGTSGSSYEQYF
>TRBV7-2|TRBJ1-2
CASRERANYGYTF
>TRBV7-7|TRBJ2-1
CASSQGGGRMEQFF
>TRBV20-1|TRBJ2-5
CSASPTTGFQETQYF
>TRBV21-1|TRBJ1-4
CASSKREGPSNEKLFF
>TRBV6-1|TRBJ2-5
CASRPSTGDKETQYF